This T cell receptor (beta chain) came from a study of blood T cell repertoires in COVID-19. Study-wide background: Samples representing acute and convalescent COVID-19 were sourced from the United States, Italy and Spain. In each case, the material was cDNA or gDNA derived from T cells, B-cell-depleted T cells, or PBMCs.

V shed 11 bases and J shed 4 bases, with 17 bases lying between them. Germline loops: CDR1 SNHLY, CDR2 FYNNEI. This CDR3 has 13 amino acids. In the source study's methods: Counts of nucleated cells, estimated from reference gene primer amplification, were obtained. Data came from immunoSEQ multiplex PCR; TCRdb stores just in-frame clones and leaves some out. V and J calls and clone size are as listed in that table; D and trimming were resolved from the DNA. The repertoire consists of 200,000 to 300,000 clones, with 70% to 90% occurring once and the leading ten covering 5% to 8%. The rearrangement uses TRBV2 and TRBJ1-2; the D is unclear. Input material: peripheral blood. The origin of this receptor is a woman between 55 and 75 years old with active or convalescent COVID-19. CDR3 amino acids: CAGEFRPFYGYTF. The CDR3 DNA is TGTGCCGGAGAGTTTCGTCCCTTCTATGGCTACACCTTC.